Listed here are 15 T cell receptor beta chains from one sample, sequenced in a study of cytomegalovirus exposure and HLA in healthy donors. TCRdb's table, derived via immunoSEQ multiplex PCR, lists solely in-frame clones and lacks some. Of approximately 200,000 clones listed, 81% are singletons. The specimen sequenced was PBMCs. The receptors were gathered from a woman aged 25-40 years in good health and CMV-seronegative.

V usage is TRBV6-1 and J usage is TRBJ1-2; no definite D call. Germline values: CDR1 MNHNS, CDR2 SASEGT. The V gene lost 4 bases and the J gene lost 6 bases, with 12 bases spanning the gap. This CDR3 is built from 13 residues. Here the CDR3 reads CASSAPRPHGYTF. The CDR3 DNA sequence: TGTGCCAGCAGTGCCCCGAGGCCCCATGGCTACACCTTC.

The J gene is TRBJ2-7, the V gene TRBV7-6, with TRBD2 matching 8 bases. CDR3 length: 17 amino acids. With V trimmed by 3 bases and J by 3 bases, 13 bases remained unmatched. CDR1 is SGHVS and CDR2 is FNYEAQ in the germline V gene. The CDR3 region is CASSFSTSEIGYYEQYF. The DNA for the CDR3 is TGTGCCAGCAGCTTTTCGACTAGCGAGATAGGGTACTACGAGCAGTACTTC.

The rearrangement joins TRBV18 to TRBJ2-7; D might be TRBD1 (6 bases). V was cut by 5 bases and J by 7 bases, with 12 bases left in between. The CDR3 covers 12 residues. CDR1 and CDR2 from the germline V gene are KGHSH and LQKENI. The CDR3 protein is CASSTTGLEQYF. In DNA, the CDR3 is TGTGCCAGCTCAACTACAGGGCTGGAGCAGTACTTC.

The chain is built from TRBV6-1 and TRBJ1-4, with TRBD1 identical over 8 bases. Losses at the gene ends were 4 bases for V and 7 bases for J; bases not matched to a gene: 5. Germline V gene data show CDR1 as MNHNS and CDR2 as SASEGT. The CDR3 runs 14 residues. DNA of the CDR3: TGTGCCAGCAGTGCAGGGGGCGCCGGTGAAAAACTGTTTTTT. Translation: CASSAGGAGEKLFF.

CDR3 in DNA: TGTGCCAGCAGCTCACAGGGGGCAATAGGTTATGGCTACACCTTC. Its protein product is CASSSQGAIGYGYTF. The chain is built from TRBV28 and TRBJ1-2; TRBD1 agrees at 9 bases. The germline V gene encodes CDR1 MDHEN and CDR2 SYDVKM. Trimming at V came to 6 bases and at J to 5 bases, leaving 10 bases not matched to a gene. The CDR3 has 15 amino acids.

The chain employs TRBV6-5 and TRBJ2-7; 7 bases align to TRBD1. CDR3 length equals 14 residues. Germline V gives CDR1 MNHEY, CDR2 SVGAGI. V shed 5 bases and J 0 bases; nucleotides not matched to a gene: 4. CDR3 sequence: CASSRSGGSYEQYF. The CDR3 bases are TGTGCCAGCAGTAGGTCAGGGGGCTCCTACGAGCAGTACTTC.

This clone was seen a few times. The chain has TRBV7-3 and TRBJ2-5; D gene ambiguous. Germline CDR1 and CDR2: SGHTA and FQGTGA. Trimming cost V 0 bases and J 2 bases, with 4 bases left between them. The CDR3 length is 13 residues. The CDR3 is CASSLTEQETQYF. CDR3 sequence (DNA): TGTGCCAGCAGCTTAACGGAGCAAGAGACCCAGTACTTC.

This clone appeared a single time. This sample also contains other DNA sequences that code for the same CDR3. This rearrangement joins TRBV5-6 to TRBJ2-7; a weak D match, TRBD1 (6 bases). Germline-derived CDR1 and CDR2 are SGHDT and YYEEEE. CDR3 length equals 14 residues. V was cut by 2 bases and J by 6 bases, with 15 bases left in between. The CDR3 spells CASSLPDRSGEQYF. As DNA, the CDR3 is TGTGCCAGCAGCTTACCAGACAGGTCTGGCGAGCAGTACTTC.

This clone appeared a few times. V and J are TRBV19 and TRBJ1-5; tentative D call: TRBD1 (5 bases). CDR3 length equals 13 residues. Trimming cost V 9 bases and J 0 bases, with 9 bases left between them. The germline gives CDR1 LNHDA, CDR2 SQIVND (reference sequence). CDR3 coding DNA: TGTGCCAGCAGACAGTTTAGCAATCAGCCCCAGCATTTT. Its translation: CASRQFSNQPQHF.

The chain carries TRBV7-7 and TRBJ2-5, with D possibly TRBD1 on 6 matching bases. There are 13 residues in the CDR3. Per germline, CDR1 SSHAT and CDR2 FNYEAQ (reference sequence). V dropped 5 bases and J dropped 5 bases, with 12 bases sitting between them. The CDR3 region has the DNA TGTGCCAGCAGCGAGGGGGTTAGGGAGACCCAGTACTTC. This encodes CASSEGVRETQYF.

This clone was seen only once. V and J are TRBV5-1 and TRBJ2-5; 8 bases agree with TRBD2. Germline V gives CDR1 SGHRS, CDR2 YFSETQ. The V and J ends lost 4 bases and 1 base, in that order; junction bases with no gene match: 6. The CDR3 extends over 15 amino acids. CDR3 bases: TGCGCCAGCAGCACCGGGACTAGGTCCCAAGAGACCCAGTACTTC. This codes for CASSTGTRSQETQYF.

The CDR3 sequence: CASSPPGSGNTIYF. CDR3 sequence (DNA): TGTGCCAGCTCACCACCCGGCTCTGGAAACACCATATATTTT. The V and J genes are TRBV18 and TRBJ1-3; D not certain. This CDR3 has 14 amino acids. From germline, CDR1 is KGHSH and CDR2 LQKENI. V shed 0 bases and J shed 0 bases, with 3 bases lying between them. Looking up the rest from reference TRBV18 and TRBJ1-3 gives the full variable domain: NAGVMQNPRHLVRRRGQEARLRCSPMKGHSHVYWYRQLPEEGLKFMVYLQKENIIDESGMPKERFSAEFPKEGPSILRIQQVVRGDSAAYFCASSPPGSGNTIYFGEGSWLTVV.

The chain has TRBV5-6 and TRBJ2-1; 9 positions agree with TRBD1. Germline-derived CDR1 and CDR2 are SGHDT and YYEEEE. The length of the CDR3 is 15 residues. With 8 bases clipped from V and 0 bases from J, the junction kept 6 bases outside the gene matches. CDR3 amino acids: CASQGTGISYNEQFF. CDR3 nucleotide sequence: TGTGCCAGTCAGGGGACAGGGATCTCCTACAATGAGCAGTTCTTC.

This sequence joins TRBV5-1 and TRBJ2-7; D uncertain. There are 14 residues in the CDR3. Per the germline V gene, CDR1 is SGHRS and CDR2 is YFSETQ. V lost 0 bases, J lost 1 base, and 8 bases lay in between. CDR3 in DNA: TGCGCCAGCAGCTTGGAGGCGGAATCCTACGAGCAGTACTTC. Amino acids: CASSLEAESYEQYF.

The chain couples TRBV19 to TRBJ1-2; TRBD1 might be the D (5 bases). CDR1 is LNHDA, CDR2 SQIVND, per germline (reference sequence). CDR3 length: 14 residues. Between the trimmed V and J ends, which lost 6 bases and 6 bases, there was a span of 17 bases. CDR3 sequence reads: CASRQGSRLDGYTF. CDR3 in DNA: TGTGCCAGTAGGCAGGGTTCTAGGTTGGATGGCTACACCTTC. Full variable domain (rest looked up from reference TRBV19 and TRBJ1-2): DGGITQSPKYLFRKEGQNVTLSCEQNLNHDAMYWYRQDPGQGLRLIYYSQIVNDFQKGDIAEGYSVSREKKESFPLTVTSAQKNPTAFYLCASRQGSRLDGYTFGSGTRLTVV.